This T cell receptor beta chain was captured in a study of control samples from healthy donors and cancer patients. Method: immunoSEQ multiplex PCR; TCRdb's copy keeps in-frame clones and lacks some. The data contain roughly 94,000 clones, 84% of them singletons. V was pared by 1 base and J by 0 bases, with 7 bases of the junction left unmatched. Germline V lookup: CDR1 SGHNT, CDR2 YYREEE (reference sequence). The CDR3 is made up of 17 amino acids. Material for sequencing was PBMCs. The rearrangement links TRBV5-4 to TRBJ2-7; 10 bases fit TRBD2. The TCR sequence derives from a man between 65 and 85 years old with lung cancer. The CDR3 DNA follows: TGTGCCAGCAGCTTGAGAGTAGCGGGGGGTTACTCCTACGAGCAGTACTTC. Encoded protein: CASSLRVAGGYSYEQYF.